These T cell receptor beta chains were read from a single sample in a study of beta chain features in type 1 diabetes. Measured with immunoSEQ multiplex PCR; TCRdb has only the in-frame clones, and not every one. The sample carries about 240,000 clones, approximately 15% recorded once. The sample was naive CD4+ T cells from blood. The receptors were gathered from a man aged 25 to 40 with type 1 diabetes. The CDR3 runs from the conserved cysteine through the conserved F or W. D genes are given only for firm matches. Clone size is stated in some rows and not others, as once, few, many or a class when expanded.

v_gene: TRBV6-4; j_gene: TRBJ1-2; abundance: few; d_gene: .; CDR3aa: CASSNHGAGYTF; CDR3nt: TGTGCCAGCAGTAACCATGGGGCTGGCTACACCTTC
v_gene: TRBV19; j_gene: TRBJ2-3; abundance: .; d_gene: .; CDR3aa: CASSTIPRTDTQYF; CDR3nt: TGTGCCAGTAGTACTATCCCCCGCACAGATACGCAGTATTTT
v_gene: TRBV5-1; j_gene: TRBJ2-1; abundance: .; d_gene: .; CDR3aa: CASSLEGGFYNEQFF; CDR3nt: TGCGCCAGCAGCTTGGAAGGAGGGTTCTACAATGAGCAGTTCTTC
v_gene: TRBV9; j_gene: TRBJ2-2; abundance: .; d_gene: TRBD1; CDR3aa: CASSPRQGFGELFF; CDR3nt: TGTGCCAGCAGCCCCCGACAGGGTTTCGGGGAGCTGTTTTTT
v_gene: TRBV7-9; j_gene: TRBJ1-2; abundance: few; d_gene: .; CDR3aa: CASSPQGDGYTF; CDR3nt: TGTGCCAGCAGCCCCCAGGGCGACGGCTACACCTTC
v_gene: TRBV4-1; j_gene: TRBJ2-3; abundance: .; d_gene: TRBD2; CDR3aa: CASSLRLAGGTDTQYF; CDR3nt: TGCGCCAGCAGCCTCCGACTAGCGGGGGGCACAGATACGCAGTATTTT
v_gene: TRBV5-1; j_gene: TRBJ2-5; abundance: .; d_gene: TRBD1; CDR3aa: CASSGGQQETQYF; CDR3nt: TGCGCCAGCAGCGGGGGACAGCAAGAGACCCAGTACTTC
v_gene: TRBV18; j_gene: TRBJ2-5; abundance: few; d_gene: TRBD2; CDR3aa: CASSPQLAGEQETQYF; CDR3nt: TGTGCCAGCTCACCGCAACTAGCGGGAGAACAAGAGACCCAGTACTTC
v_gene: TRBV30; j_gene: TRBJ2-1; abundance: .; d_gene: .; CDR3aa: CAWSVSRTSSYNEQFF; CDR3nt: TGTGCCTGGAGTGTAAGTCGCACCAGCTCCTACAATGAGCAGTTCTTC
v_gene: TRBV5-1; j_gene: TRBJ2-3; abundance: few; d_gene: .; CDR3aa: CASSLAQREDTQYF; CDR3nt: TGCGCCAGCAGCTTGGCTCAGAGGGAAGATACGCAGTATTTT
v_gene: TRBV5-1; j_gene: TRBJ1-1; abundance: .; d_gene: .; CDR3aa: CASSRREGTEAFF; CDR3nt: TGCGCCAGCAGTAGAAGGGAGGGCACTGAAGCTTTCTTT
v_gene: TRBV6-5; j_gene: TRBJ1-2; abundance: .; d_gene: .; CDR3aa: CASRPQGQHYGYTF; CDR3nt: TGTGCCAGCAGACCACAGGGACAACACTATGGCTACACCTTC